This record concerns one T cell receptor (beta chain) sequence. Its antigen is not known. V lost 1 base to trimming and J lost 0 bases, with 9 bases between them. The CDR3 has 15 amino acids. The data stem from a study of response to subunit inactivated influenza vaccine. Study-level results: Seasonal influenza vaccination, on each occasion, was suggested by the authors to recruit few new T cells.

TCRdb called the RT-PCR reads again in MiXCR, with one record for every CDR3 protein. The top ten hold roughly 10% of the sample, which has 800,000 or so distinct CDR3 sequences, around 20% seen once. This chain connects TRBV12-3 or TRBV12-4 to TRBJ1-1; no firm D call. Sequencing used PBMCs from blood, obtained roughly 5 days after vaccination. The clonotype comes from a man over 45 who received an inactivated influenza vaccine. CDR3 DNA: TGTGCCAGCAGTTTAGAGGTCAGGTTGAACACTGAAGCTTTCTTT. Its translation is CASSLEVRLNTEAFF.